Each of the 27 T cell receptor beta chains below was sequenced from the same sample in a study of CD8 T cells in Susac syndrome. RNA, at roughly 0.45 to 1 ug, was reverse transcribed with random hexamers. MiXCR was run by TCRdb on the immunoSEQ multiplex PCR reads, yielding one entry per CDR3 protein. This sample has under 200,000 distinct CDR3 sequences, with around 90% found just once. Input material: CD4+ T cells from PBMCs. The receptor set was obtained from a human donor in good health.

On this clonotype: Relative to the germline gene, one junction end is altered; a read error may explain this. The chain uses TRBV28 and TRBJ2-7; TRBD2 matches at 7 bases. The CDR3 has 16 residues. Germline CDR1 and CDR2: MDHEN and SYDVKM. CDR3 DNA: TGTGCCAGCAGTATATCCCTGGAGCGGGGAGTCTCTGTGGAGGACTTC. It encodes CASSISLERGVSVEDF.

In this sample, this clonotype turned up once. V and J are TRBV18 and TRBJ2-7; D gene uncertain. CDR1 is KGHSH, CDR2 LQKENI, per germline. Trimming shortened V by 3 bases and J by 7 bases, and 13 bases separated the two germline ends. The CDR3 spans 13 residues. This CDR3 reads CASSPFPLVEQYF. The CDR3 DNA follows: TGTGCCAGCTCACCGTTTCCTTTGGTTGAGCAGTACTTC.

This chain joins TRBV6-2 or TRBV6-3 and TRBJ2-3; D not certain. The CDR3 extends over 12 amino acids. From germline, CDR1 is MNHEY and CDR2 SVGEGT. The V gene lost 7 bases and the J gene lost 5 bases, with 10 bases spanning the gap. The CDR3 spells CASTGVEDTQYF. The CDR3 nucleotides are TGTGCCAGCACCGGAGTTGAAGATACGCAGTATTTT.

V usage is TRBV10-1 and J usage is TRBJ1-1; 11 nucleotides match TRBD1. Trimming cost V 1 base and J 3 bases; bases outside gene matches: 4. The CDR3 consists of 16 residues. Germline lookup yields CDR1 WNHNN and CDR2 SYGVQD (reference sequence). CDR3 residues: CASSELPGQGDTEAFF. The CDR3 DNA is TGCGCCAGCAGTGAGTTACCGGGACAGGGGGACACTGAAGCTTTCTTT.

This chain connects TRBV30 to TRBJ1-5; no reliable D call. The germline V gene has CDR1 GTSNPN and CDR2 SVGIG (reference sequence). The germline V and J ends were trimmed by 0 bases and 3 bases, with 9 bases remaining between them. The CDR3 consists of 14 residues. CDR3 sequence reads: CAWSVRPYNQPQHF. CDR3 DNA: TGTGCCTGGAGTGTACGACCGTACAATCAGCCCCAGCATTTT.

The CDR3 bases are TGTGCCAGCAGTTACCCGAGATGGACAGAAGAGACCCAGTACTTC. Protein: CASSYPRWTEETQYF. The rearrangement joins TRBV6-2 or TRBV6-3 to TRBJ2-5, with D possibly being TRBD1 (6 bases). Germline V gives CDR1 MNHEY, CDR2 SVGEGT. This CDR3 has 15 residues. Trimming left V 2 bases short and J 3 bases short, with 13 bases between.

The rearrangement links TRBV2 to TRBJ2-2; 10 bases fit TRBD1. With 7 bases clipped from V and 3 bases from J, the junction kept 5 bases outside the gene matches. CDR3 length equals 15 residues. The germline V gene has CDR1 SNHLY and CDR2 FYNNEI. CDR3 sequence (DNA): TGTGCCAGCATCCGGGACAGGGGTTACACCGGGGAGCTGTTTTTT. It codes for CASIRDRGYTGELFF.

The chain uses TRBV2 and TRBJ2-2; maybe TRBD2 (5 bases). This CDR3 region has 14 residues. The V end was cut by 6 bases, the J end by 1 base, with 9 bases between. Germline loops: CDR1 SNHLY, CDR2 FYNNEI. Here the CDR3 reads CASRDGENTGELFF. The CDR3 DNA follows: TGTGCCAGCAGGGACGGGGAGAACACCGGGGAGCTGTTTTTT.

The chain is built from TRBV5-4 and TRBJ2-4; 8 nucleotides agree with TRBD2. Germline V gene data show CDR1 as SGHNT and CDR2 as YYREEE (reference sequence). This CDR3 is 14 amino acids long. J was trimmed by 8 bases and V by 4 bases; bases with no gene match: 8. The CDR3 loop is CASSRLSGSDIQYF. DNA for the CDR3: TGTGCCAGCAGCCGACTAAGCGGGAGTGACATTCAGTACTTC.

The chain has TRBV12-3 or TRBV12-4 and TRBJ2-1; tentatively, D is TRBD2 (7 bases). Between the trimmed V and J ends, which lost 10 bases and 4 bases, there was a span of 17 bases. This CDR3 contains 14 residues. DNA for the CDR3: TGTGCCACCGGGGGCCTAGCGGAGTACAATGAGCAGTTCTTC. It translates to CATGGLAEYNEQFF.

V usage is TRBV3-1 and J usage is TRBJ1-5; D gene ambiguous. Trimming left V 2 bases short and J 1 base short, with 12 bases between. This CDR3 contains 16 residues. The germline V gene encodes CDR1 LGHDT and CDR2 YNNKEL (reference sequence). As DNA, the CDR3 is TGTGCCAGCAGCCAATCCGCTGGCGAGAGCAATCAGCCCCAGCATTTT. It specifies CASSQSAGESNQPQHF.

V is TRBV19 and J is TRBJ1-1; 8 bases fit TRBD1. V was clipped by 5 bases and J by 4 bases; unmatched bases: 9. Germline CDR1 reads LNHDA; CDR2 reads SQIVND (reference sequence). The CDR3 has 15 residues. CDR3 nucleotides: TGTGCCAGTAGTTTGGACAGGGAAGAGGTCACTGAAGCTTTCTTT. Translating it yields CASSLDREEVTEAFF.

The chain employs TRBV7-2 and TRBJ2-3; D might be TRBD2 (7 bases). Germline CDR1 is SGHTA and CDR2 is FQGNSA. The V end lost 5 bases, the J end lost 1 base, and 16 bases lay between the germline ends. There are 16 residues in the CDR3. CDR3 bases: TGTGCCAGCAGCCCCTCCGGGGGGCAGGGCACAGATACGCAGTATTTT. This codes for CASSPSGGQGTDTQYF.

CDR3: CASSITGAGNEQFF. In DNA form, the CDR3 reads TGTGCCAGTAGTATTACAGGGGCAGGCAATGAGCAGTTCTTC. V usage is TRBV19 and J usage is TRBJ2-1; 7 positions match TRBD1. From germline, CDR1 is LNHDA and CDR2 SQIVND (reference sequence). With V trimmed by 3 bases and J by 6 bases, 5 bases remained unmatched. The CDR3 has 14 amino acids.

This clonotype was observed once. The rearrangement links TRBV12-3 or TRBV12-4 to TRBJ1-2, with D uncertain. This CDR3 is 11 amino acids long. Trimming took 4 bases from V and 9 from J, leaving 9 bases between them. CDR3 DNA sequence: TGTGCCAGCAGTTCAAGGGTGAGCTACACCTTC. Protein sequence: CASSSRVSYTF.

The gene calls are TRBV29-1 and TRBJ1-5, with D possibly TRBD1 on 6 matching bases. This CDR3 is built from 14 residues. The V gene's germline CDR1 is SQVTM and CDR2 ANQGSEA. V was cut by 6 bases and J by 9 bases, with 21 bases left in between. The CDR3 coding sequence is TGCAGCGTCGGGCTTACAGGGACCCAGGGGCCCCAGCATTTT. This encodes CSVGLTGTQGPQHF.

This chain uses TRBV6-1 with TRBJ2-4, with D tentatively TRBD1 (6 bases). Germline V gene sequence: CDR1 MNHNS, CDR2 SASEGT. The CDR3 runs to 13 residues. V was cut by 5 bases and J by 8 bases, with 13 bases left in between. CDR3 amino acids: CASSPDSGDIQYF. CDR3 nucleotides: TGTGCCAGCAGTCCGGACAGTGGGGACATTCAGTACTTC.

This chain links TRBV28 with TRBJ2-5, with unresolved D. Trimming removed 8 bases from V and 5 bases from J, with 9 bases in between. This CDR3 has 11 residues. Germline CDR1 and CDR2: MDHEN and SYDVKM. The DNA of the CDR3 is TGTGCCAGCTTGGGATGGGAGACCCAGTACTTC. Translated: CASLGWETQYF.

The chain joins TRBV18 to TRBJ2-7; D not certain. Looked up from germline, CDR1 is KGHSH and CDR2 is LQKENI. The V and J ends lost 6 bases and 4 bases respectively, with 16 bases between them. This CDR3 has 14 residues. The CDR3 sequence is CASSPGRNHYEQYF. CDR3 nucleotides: TGTGCCAGCTCTCCTGGGCGCAACCATTACGAGCAGTACTTC.

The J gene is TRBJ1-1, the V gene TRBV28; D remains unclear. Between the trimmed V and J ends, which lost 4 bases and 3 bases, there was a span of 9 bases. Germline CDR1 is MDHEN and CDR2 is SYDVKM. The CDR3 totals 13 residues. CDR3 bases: TGTGCCAGCAGTTCGCCCGGGGACACTGAAGCTTTCTTT. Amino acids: CASSSPGDTEAFF.

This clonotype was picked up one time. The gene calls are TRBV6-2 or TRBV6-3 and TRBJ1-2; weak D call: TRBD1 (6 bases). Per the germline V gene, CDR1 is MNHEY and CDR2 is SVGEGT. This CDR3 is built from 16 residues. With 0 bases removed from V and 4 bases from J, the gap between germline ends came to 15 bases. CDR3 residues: CASSYSGRGRPYGYTF. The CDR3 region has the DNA TGTGCCAGCAGTTACTCCGGCAGGGGACGCCCCTATGGCTACACCTTC.

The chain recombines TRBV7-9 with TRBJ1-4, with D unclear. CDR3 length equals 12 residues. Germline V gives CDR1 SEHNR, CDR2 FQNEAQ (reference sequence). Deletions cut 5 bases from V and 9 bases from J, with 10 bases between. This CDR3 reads CASSSNRKKLFF. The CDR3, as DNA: TGTGCCAGCAGCAGTAATCGGAAAAAACTGTTTTTT.

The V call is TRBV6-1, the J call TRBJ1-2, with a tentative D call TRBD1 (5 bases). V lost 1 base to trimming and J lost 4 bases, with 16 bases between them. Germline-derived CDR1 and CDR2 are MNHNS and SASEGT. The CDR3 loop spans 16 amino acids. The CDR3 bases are TGTGCCAGCAGTGAAGGGGCTGCTTTGGGGGGCTATGGCTACACCTTC. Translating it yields CASSEGAALGGYGYTF.

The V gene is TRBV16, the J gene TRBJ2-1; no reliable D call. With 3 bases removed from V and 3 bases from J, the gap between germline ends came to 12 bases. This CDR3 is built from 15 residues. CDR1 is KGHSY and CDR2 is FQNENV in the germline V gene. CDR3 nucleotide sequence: TGTGCCAGCAGCCAGGGCCAACCCTTCTACAATGAGCAGTTCTTC. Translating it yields CASSQGQPFYNEQFF.

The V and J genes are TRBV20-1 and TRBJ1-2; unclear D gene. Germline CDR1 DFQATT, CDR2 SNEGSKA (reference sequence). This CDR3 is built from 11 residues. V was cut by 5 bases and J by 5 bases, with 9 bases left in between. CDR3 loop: CSASFAYGYTF. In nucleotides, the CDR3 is TGCAGTGCTTCCTTCGCATATGGCTACACCTTC.

CDR3 sequence: CSVERKPQETQYF. The CDR3 nucleotides are TGCAGCGTTGAGCGGAAACCCCAAGAGACCCAGTACTTC. V and J are TRBV29-1 and TRBJ2-5; unclear D gene. Trimming shortened V by 3 bases and J by 1 base, and 9 bases separated the two germline ends. Germline loops: CDR1 SQVTM, CDR2 ANQGSEA. The length of the CDR3 is 13 residues.

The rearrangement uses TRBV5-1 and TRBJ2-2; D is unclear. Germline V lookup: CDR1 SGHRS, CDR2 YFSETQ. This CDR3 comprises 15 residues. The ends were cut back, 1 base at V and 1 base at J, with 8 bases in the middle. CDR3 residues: CASSLRVGNTGELFF. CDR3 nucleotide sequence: TGCGCCAGCAGCTTGAGGGTAGGGAACACCGGGGAGCTGTTTTTT.